The next 7 T cell receptor beta chains were all read from a single sample in a study of cytomegalovirus exposure and HLA in healthy donors. Produced via immunoSEQ multiplex PCR; TCRdb's table is partial and in-frame only. The data hold 130,000 to 150,000 clones, with 70% to 90% observed a single time. The sample was PBMCs. The source of these receptors is a woman in her 30s in good health and CMV-seropositive.

The chain carries TRBV5-1 and TRBJ2-3; 8 bases line up with TRBD2. The V gene end was trimmed by 4 bases and the J gene end by 0 bases; junction bases not matched to a gene: 4. In germline, CDR1 is SGHRS, CDR2 YFSETQ. The CDR3 is made up of 15 amino acids. DNA of the CDR3: TGCGCCAGCAGCGTTAGCGGGGCTAGCACAGATACGCAGTATTTT. Its translation is CASSVSGASTDTQYF.

In its sample, this clone was seen once. The rearrangement joins TRBV6-6 to TRBJ2-1; the match to TRBD2 covers 10 bases. The germline CDR1 and CDR2 sequences are MNHNY and SVGAGI (reference sequence). This CDR3 has 14 residues. CDR3: CASAGGRINAEQFF. CDR3 DNA sequence: TGTGCTTCAGCGGGGGGGCGTATCAACGCTGAGCAGTTCTTC.

The chain recombines TRBV5-6 with TRBJ2-7; no reliable D call. CDR3 size: 13 residues. Trimming left V 3 bases short and J 3 bases short, with 10 bases between. The V gene's germline CDR1 is SGHDT and CDR2 YYEEEE. CDR3 DNA sequence: TGTGCCAGCAGCTCCTTGACTCTCTACGAGCAGTACTTC. Translation: CASSSLTLYEQYF.

This clone has just a few counts. This chain uses TRBV11-2 with TRBJ2-7; D unclear. V was pared by 5 bases and J by 5 bases, with 19 bases between. This CDR3 is 15 amino acids long. Germline V gene sequence: CDR1 SGHAT, CDR2 FQNNGV. CDR3 DNA sequence: TGTGCCAGCAGCCTAATGTACCGAGCCCCGGACGAGCAGTACTTC. Translated: CASSLMYRAPDEQYF. The variable domain in full, with the rest retrieved from reference TRBV11-2 and TRBJ2-7, is EAGVAQSPRYKIIEKRQSVAFWCNPISGHATLYWYQQILGQGPKLLIQFQNNGVVDDSQLPKDRFSAERLKGVDSTLKIQPAKLEDSAVYLCASSLMYRAPDEQYFGPGTRLTVT.

V gene TRBV6-6 combines with J gene TRBJ2-7; 7 nucleotides align to TRBD1. From germline, CDR1 is MNHNY and CDR2 SVGAGI (reference sequence). With V trimmed by 5 bases and J by 4 bases, 11 bases remained unmatched. CDR3 length: 15 amino acids. In DNA form, the CDR3 reads TGTGCCAGCAGTCGTCCCAACAGGGGAAGGTACGAGCAGTACTTC. This encodes CASSRPNRGRYEQYF.

V usage is TRBV5-6 and J usage is TRBJ2-5; 7 bases map to TRBD2. V lost 3 bases, J lost 2 bases, and 7 bases stayed unmatched. The CDR3 is 15 residues long. The germline V gene has CDR1 SGHDT and CDR2 YYEEEE. CDR3 sequence: CASSSSGRAQETQYF. CDR3 coding DNA: TGTGCCAGCAGCTCGAGTGGGAGGGCTCAAGAGACCCAGTACTTC.

The chain has TRBV19 and TRBJ2-1, with 7 bases lining up with TRBD2. The CDR3 totals 13 residues. CDR1 and CDR2 from the germline V gene are LNHDA and SQIVND (reference sequence). J lost 4 bases, V lost 3 bases, and 0 bases had no gene match. The CDR3: CASSISGYNEQFF. The DNA for the CDR3 is TGTGCCAGTAGTATTAGCGGGTACAATGAGCAGTTCTTC.